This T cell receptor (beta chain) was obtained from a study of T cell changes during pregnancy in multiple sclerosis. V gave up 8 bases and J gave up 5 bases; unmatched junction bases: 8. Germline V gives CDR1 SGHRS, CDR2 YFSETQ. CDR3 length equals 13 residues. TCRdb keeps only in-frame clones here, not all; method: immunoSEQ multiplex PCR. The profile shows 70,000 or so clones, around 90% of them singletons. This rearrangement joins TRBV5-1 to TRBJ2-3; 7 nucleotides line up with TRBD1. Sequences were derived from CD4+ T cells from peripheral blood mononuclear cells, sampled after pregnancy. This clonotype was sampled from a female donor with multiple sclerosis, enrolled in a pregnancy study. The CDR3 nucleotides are TGCGCCAGTAACAGGGGCTCGGTAGATACGCAGTATTTT. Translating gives CASNRGSVDTQYF. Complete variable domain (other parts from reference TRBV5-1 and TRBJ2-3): KAGVTQTPRYLIKTRGQQVTLSCSPISGHRSVSWYQQTPGQGLQFLFEYFSETQRNKGNFPGRFSGRQFSNSRSEMNVSTLELGDSALYLCASNRGSVDTQYFGPGTRLTVL.